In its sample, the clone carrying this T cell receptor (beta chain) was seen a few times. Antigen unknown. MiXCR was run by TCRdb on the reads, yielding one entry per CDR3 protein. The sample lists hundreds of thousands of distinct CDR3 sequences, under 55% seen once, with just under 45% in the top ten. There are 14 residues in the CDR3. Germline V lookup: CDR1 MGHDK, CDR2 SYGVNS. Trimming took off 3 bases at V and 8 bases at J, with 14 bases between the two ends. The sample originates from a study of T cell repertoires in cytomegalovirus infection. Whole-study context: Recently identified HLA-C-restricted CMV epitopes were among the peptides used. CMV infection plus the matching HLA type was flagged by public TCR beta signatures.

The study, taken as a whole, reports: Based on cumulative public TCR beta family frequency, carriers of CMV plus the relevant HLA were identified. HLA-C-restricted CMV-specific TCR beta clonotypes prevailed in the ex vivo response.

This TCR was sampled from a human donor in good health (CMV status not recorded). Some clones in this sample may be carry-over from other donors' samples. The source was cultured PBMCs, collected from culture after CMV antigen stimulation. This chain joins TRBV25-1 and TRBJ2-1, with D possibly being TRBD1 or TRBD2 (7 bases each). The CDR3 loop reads CASSDPRGGDEQFF. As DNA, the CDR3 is TGTGCCAGCAGTGACCCCAGGGGGGGGGATGAGCAGTTCTTC.